This T cell receptor (beta chain) is drawn from a study of blood T cell repertoires in COVID-19. Study as a whole: Italy, Spain and the United States were the sources of the convalescent and acute COVID-19 samples. From T cells, B-cell-depleted T cells, or PBMCs came the material, which was cDNA or gDNA.

Methods used by the authors: It was from reference gene primer amplification that nucleated cell counts were estimated. Profiled with immunoSEQ multiplex PCR; TCRdb holds only in-frame clones, not every one. V, J and clone size are those of that table, while D and trimming were read from the DNA. The data contain about 150,000 clones, 75% to 85% of them singletons. The germline gives CDR1 MNHEY, CDR2 SVGEGT. V shed 2 bases and J shed 6 bases, with 7 bases lying between them. This CDR3 contains 13 residues. Sequenced sample: peripheral blood. The chain couples TRBV6-2 or TRBV6-3 to TRBJ2-2; D gene unclear. The receptor's source is a woman in her 50s with acute or convalescent COVID-19. The DNA for the CDR3 is TGTGCCAGCAGTTACGTTTCTCCCGGGGAGCTGTTTTTT. The encoded protein is CASSYVSPGELFF.